This TCR beta chain was retrieved from a study of blood T cell repertoires in COVID-19. Using immunoSEQ multiplex PCR, the repertoire was profiled, and TCRdb retains in-frame clones only, with some absent. The sample has roughly 120,000 clones; more than 75% are singletons. Germline V gene lookup returns CDR1 SGDLS and CDR2 YYNGEE. There are 15 residues in the CDR3. The J segment lost 6 bases and the V segment lost 0 bases, leaving 7 bases of the junction unmatched. This clonotype originated in a man aged 40-50 years with acute or convalescent COVID-19. Material: peripheral blood. This chain connects TRBV9 to TRBJ2-3; TRBD2 matches at 7 bases. The chain's CDR3 is CASSVASGVADTQYF. The DNA of the CDR3 is TGTGCCAGCAGCGTAGCTAGCGGTGTGGCGGATACGCAGTATTTT. Variable domain in full (rest from reference TRBV9 and TRBJ2-3): DSGVTQTPKHLITATGQRVTLRCSPRSGDLSVYWYQQSLDQGLQFLIQYYNGEERAKGNILERFSAQQFPDLHSELNLSSLELGDSALYFCASSVASGVADTQYFGPGTRLTVL.